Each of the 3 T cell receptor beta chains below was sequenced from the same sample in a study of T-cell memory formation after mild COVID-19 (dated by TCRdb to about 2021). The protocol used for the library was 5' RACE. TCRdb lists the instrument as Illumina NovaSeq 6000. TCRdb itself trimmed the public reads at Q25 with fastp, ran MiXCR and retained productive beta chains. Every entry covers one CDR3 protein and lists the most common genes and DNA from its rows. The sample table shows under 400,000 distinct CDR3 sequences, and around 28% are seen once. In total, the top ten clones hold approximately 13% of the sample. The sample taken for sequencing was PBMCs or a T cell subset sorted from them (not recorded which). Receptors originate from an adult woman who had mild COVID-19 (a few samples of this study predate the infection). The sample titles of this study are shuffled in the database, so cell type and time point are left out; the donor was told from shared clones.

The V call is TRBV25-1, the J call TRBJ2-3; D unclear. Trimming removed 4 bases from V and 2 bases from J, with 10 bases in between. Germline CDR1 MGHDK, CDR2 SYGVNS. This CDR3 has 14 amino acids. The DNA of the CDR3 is TGTGCCAGCAGTGGAGACATTTACACAGATACGCAGTATTTT. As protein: CASSGDIYTDTQYF.

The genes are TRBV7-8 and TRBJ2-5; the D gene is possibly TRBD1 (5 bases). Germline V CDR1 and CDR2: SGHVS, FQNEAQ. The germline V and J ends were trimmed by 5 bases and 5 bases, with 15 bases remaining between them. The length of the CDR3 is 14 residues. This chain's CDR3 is CASSPEGVRETQYF. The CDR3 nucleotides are TGTGCCAGCAGCCCCGAAGGGGTTAGGGAGACCCAGTACTTC.

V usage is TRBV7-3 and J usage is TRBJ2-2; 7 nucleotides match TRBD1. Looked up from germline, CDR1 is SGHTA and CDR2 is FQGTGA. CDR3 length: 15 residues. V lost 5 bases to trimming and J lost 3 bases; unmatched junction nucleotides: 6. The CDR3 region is CASSQTGFDTGELFF. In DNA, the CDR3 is TGTGCCAGCAGCCAGACAGGGTTCGACACCGGGGAGCTGTTTTTT. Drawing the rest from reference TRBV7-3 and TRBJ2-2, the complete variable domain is GAGVSQTPSNKVTEKGKYVELRCDPISGHTALYWYRQSLGQGPEFLIYFQGTGAADDSGLPNDRFFAVRPEGSVSTLKIQRTERGDSAVYLCASSQTGFDTGELFFGEGSRLTVL.